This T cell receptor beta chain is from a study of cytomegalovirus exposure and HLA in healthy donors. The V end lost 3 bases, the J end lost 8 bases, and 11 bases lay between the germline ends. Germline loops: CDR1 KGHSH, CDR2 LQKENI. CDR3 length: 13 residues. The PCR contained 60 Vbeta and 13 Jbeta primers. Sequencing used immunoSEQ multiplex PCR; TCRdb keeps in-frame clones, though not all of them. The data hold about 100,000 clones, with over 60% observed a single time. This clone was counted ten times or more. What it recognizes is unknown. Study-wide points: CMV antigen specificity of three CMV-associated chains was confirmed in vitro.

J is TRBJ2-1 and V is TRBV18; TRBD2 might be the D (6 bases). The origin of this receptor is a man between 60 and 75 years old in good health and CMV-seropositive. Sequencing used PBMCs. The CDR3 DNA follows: TGTGCCAGCTCACCTAGCAGGGAGGATGAGCAGTTCTTC. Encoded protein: CASSPSREDEQFF.